The 14 T cell receptor beta chains below come from one sample, sequenced in a study of OX40 agonist ivuxolimab in advanced cancers. Assay used: immunoSEQ multiplex PCR; TCRdb lists only in-frame clones, some missing. The sample includes 65,000 to 100,000 clones, almost 90% of them seen just once. Material: CD4+ or CD8+ T cells sorted from blood, obtained in a trial of the OX40 agonist ivuxolimab. The receptor set was obtained from an adult with an advanced solid tumor such as melanoma, head and neck, liver or kidney cancer.

This chain uses TRBV20-1 with TRBJ1-3, with D hard to call. Germline V lookup: CDR1 DFQATT, CDR2 SNEGSKA (reference sequence). The CDR3 loop spans 11 amino acids. Trimming removed 7 bases at V and 1 base at J, with 5 bases between. As DNA, the CDR3 is TGCAGTGTCGGGTCTGGAAACACCATATATTTT. Protein product: CSVGSGNTIYF.

This clone is a singleton in its sample. The J gene is TRBJ2-3, the V gene TRBV6-5; TRBD1 matches 7 bases. Germline-derived CDR1 and CDR2 are MNHEY and SVGAGI. The CDR3 loop spans 15 amino acids. The trim removed 2 bases at V and 2 bases at J, leaving 4 bases unmatched. The CDR3 DNA follows: TGTGCCAGCAGTTACCCAACAGGGGACACAGATACGCAGTATTTT. Translated: CASSYPTGDTDTQYF.

This sequence joins TRBV29-1 and TRBJ2-7, with D possibly being TRBD1 or TRBD2 (5 bases each). The CDR3 contains 15 residues. Trimming cost V 7 bases and J 2 bases, with 21 bases left between them. The germline CDR1 and CDR2 sequences are SQVTM and ANQGSEA. In nucleotides, the CDR3 is TGCAGCGCGTTACCTGCAGGGACGGGACCCTACGAGCAGTACTTC. Protein product: CSALPAGTGPYEQYF.

The J gene is TRBJ1-5, the V gene TRBV7-2; a weak D match, TRBD1 (5 bases). This CDR3 is built from 15 residues. Germline CDR1 and CDR2: SGHTA and FQGNSA. V lost 5 bases and J 6 bases, leaving 17 bases between the germline ends. This CDR3 reads CASSAGPTGGQPQHF. As DNA, the CDR3 is TGTGCCAGCAGCGCCGGGCCGACGGGGGGTCAGCCCCAGCATTTT.

The rearrangement joins TRBV18 to TRBJ2-2; D perhaps matches TRBD2 (5 bases). The germline V gene has CDR1 KGHSH and CDR2 LQKENI. The CDR3 contains 15 residues. V was pared by 3 bases and J by 6 bases, with 14 bases between. The CDR3 loop reads CASSPGLAGAGELFF. CDR3 DNA sequence: TGTGCCAGCTCACCGGGCTTAGCCGGGGCCGGGGAGCTGTTTTTT.

The chain uses TRBV7-6 and TRBJ2-1; perhaps TRBD2 as D (6 bases). Germline CDR1 and CDR2: SGHVS and FNYEAQ. This CDR3 has 16 residues. Trimming cost V 5 bases and J 3 bases, with 17 bases left between them. For the CDR3, the DNA is TGTGCCAGCAGCGCTCCACCTGGCGGGGACTACAATGAGCAGTTCTTC. Translation gives CASSAPPGGDYNEQFF.

The gene calls are TRBV7-6 and TRBJ1-4; the D gene is possibly TRBD1 (6 bases). The CDR3 spans 15 residues. Germline assignment: CDR1 SGHVS and CDR2 FNYEAQ. V lost 5 bases and J 4 bases, leaving 14 bases between the germline ends. CDR3 in DNA: TGTGCCAGCAGCAGGGATAGGGGGTTTAATGAAAAACTGTTTTTT. It encodes CASSRDRGFNEKLFF.

In DNA, the CDR3 is TGTGCCAGCAGCCAAGATGGGGCTAGCGGGGCCTACGAGCAGTACTTC. Residues: CASSQDGASGAYEQYF. V gene TRBV4-2 combines with J gene TRBJ2-5; 9 bases are shared with TRBD2. With the DNA end fitting TRBJ2-7 better, the J assignment may be wrong. Germline values: CDR1 LGHNA, CDR2 YNFKEQ. The CDR3 spans 16 residues.

The chain combines TRBV19 with TRBJ2-5; possibly TRBD2 for D (7 bases). V gave up 10 bases and J gave up 4 bases, with 16 bases separating them. This CDR3 comprises 13 residues. CDR1 LNHDA and CDR2 SQIVND come from the germline V gene (reference sequence). The CDR3 loop reads CATTGRGRETQYF. CDR3 bases: TGTGCCACCACTGGGCGGGGGCGAGAGACCCAGTACTTC.

Regarding this clone: Mismatch with germline at one junction end may stem from a read error. The CDR3 is CASSLGGLRQETQYF. The DNA of the CDR3 is TGTGCTAGCAGCTTAGGAGGGCTCCGTCAAGAGACCCAGTACTTC. This chain links TRBV7-7 with TRBJ2-5; tentatively, D is TRBD2 (6 bases). Per the germline V gene, CDR1 is SSHAT and CDR2 is FNYEAQ (reference sequence). The CDR3 consists of 15 residues.

The rearrangement uses TRBV7-6 and TRBJ1-2, with TRBD1 matching over 7 bases. CDR1 SGHVS and CDR2 FNYEAQ come from the germline V gene. This CDR3 comprises 13 residues. V lost 3 bases, J lost 9 bases, and 7 bases stayed unmatched. The CDR3 nucleotides read TGTGCCAGCAGCTTCGGGTCAGGGGGAAGCTACACCTTC. It yields the protein CASSFGSGGSYTF.

This clone has only one observation. CDR3 nucleotides: TGCGCCAGCAGCCAAGAAGGGACTAGCGGTCCCTACGAGCAGTACTTC. Protein product: CASSQEGTSGPYEQYF. The chain carries TRBV4-3 and TRBJ2-7; 11 nucleotides agree with TRBD2. The germline CDR1 and CDR2 sequences are LGHNA and YSLEER. The CDR3 runs 16 residues. V lost 0 bases to trimming and J lost 2 bases; unmatched junction nucleotides: 3.

This chain connects TRBV28 to TRBJ1-2; the D is unclear. Trimming left V 5 bases short and J 4 bases short, with 11 bases between. Germline loops: CDR1 MDHEN, CDR2 SYDVKM. There are 13 residues in the CDR3. CDR3 sequence: CASSLGYSYGYTF. The CDR3 coding sequence is TGTGCCAGCAGTCTAGGCTATTCCTATGGCTACACCTTC.

The chain has TRBV15 and TRBJ2-1; D uncertain. Germline loops: CDR1 LNHNV, CDR2 YYDKDF (reference sequence). The CDR3 covers 16 residues. V lost 0 bases, J lost 0 bases, and 9 bases lay in between. CDR3 sequence reads: CATSRDRASSYNEQFF. Written as DNA, the CDR3 is TGTGCCACCAGCAGAGATAGGGCGAGCTCCTACAATGAGCAGTTCTTC.